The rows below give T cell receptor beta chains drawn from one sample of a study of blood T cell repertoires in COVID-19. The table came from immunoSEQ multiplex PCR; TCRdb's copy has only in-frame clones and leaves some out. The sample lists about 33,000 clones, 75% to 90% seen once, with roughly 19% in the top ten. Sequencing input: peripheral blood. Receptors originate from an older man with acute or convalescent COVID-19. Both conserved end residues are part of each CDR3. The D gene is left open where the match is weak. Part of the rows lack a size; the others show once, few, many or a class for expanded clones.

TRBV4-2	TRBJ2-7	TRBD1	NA	TGTGCCAGCAGCCAAGAGCGGACAGGGGGCTACGAGCAGTACTTC	CASSQERTGGYEQYF
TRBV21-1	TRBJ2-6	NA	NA	TGTGCCAGCTCGGGTTTAGGACAGGAAGGCTCTGGGGCCAACGTCCTGACTTTC	CASSGLGQEGSGANVLTF
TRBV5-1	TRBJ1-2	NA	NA	TGCGCCAGCAGCTTGGGCCGCTCTGAACTCTACACCTTC	CASSLGRSELYTF
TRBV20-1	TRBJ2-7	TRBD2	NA	TGCAGTGCTAGTCATCCGGGACTATCCTACGAGCAGTACTTC	CSASHPGLSYEQYF
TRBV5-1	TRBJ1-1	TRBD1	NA	TGCGCCAGCAGCTTGCTGGGACAGGGGAAAAGGAACACTGAAGCTTTCTTT	CASSLLGQGKRNTEAFF
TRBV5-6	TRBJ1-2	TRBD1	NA	TGTGCCAGCAGCTTGTCTCACAGGGGCAGGGATGGCTACACCTTC	CASSLSHRGRDGYTF
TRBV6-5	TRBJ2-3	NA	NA	TGTGCCAGCAGTTACACACCCAGGGGCGCAGATACGCAGTATTTT	CASSYTPRGADTQYF
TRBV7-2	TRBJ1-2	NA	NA	TGTGCCAGCAGCCCCGGGGGGCATTATGGCTACACCTTC	CASSPGGHYGYTF
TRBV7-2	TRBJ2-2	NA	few	TGTGCCAGCAGCAGATCCTCCGGGGGGAACACCGGGGAGCTGTTTTTT	CASSRSSGGNTGELFF
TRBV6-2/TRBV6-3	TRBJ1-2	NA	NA	TGTGCCAGCAGTTACCGGACATTCCGCGTGGAGATCTCCTATGGCTACACCTTC	CASSYRTFRVEISYGYTF
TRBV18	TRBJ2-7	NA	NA	TGTGCCAGCTCACCTGGCGGGAAGGGCTACGAGCAGTACTTC	CASSPGGKGYEQYF
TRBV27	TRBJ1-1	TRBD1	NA	TGTGCCAGCACCGCAACGGACAGGGGAGGATGGACTGAAGCTTTCTTT	CASTATDRGGWTEAFF
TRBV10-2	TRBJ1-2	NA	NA	TGCGCCAGCAGGAGGGAAGGGGGTGCCGGAGGCTACACCTTC	CASRREGGAGGYTF
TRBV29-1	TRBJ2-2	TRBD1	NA	TGCAGCGTCGGGGACAGGGCGAACACCGGGGAGCTGTTTTTT	CSVGDRANTGELFF
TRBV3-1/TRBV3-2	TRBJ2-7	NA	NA	TGTGCCAGCAGCCAATTTAGCTCCGAGCAGTACTTC	CASSQFSSEQYF
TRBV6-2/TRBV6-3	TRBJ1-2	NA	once	TGTGCCAGCAGCCTTGACAGGACCTTTAACTATGGCTACACCTTC	CASSLDRTFNYGYTF
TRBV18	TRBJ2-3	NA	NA	TGTGCCAGCTCACCACCGGAGGGGCGAGATACGCAGTATTTT	CASSPPEGRDTQYF
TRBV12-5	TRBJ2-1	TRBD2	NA	TGTGCTAGTGAGGGTCTGGGAACTAGCGGGAGCAATGAGCAGTTCTTC	CASEGLGTSGSNEQFF